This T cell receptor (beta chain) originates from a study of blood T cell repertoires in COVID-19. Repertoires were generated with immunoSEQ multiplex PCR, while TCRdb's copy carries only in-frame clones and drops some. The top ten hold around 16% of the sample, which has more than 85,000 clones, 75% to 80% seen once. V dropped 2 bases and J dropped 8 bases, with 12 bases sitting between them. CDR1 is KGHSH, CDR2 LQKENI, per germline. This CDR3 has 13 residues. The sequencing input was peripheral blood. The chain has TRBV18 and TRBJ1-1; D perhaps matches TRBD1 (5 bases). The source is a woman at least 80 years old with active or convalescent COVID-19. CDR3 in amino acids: CASSPVPQGEAFF. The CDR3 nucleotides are TGTGCCAGCTCACCAGTGCCGCAGGGCGAAGCTTTCTTT.